The 21 T cell receptor beta chains below were found in one sample sequenced in a study of blood T cell repertoires in COVID-19. Here immunoSEQ multiplex PCR was the method, and the copy in TCRdb shows in-frame clones only, minus some. The table has some 83,000 clones, roughly 87% seen once; the top ten hold 11%. Sequencing input: peripheral blood. These receptor sequences come from a man in his fifties with acute or convalescent COVID-19.

V gene TRBV19 combines with J gene TRBJ1-2; D gene uncertain. The length of the CDR3 is 10 residues. Trimming stripped 7 bases from V and 8 bases from J, with 8 bases between. Germline CDR1 is LNHDA and CDR2 is SQIVND (reference sequence). Written as DNA, the CDR3 is TGTGCCAGTAAGGGAGGAGGCTACACCTTC. This translates into CASKGGGYTF. Full variable domain (remainder filled in from reference TRBV19 and TRBJ1-2): DGGITQSPKYLFRKEGQNVTLSCEQNLNHDAMYWYRQDPGQGLRLIYYSQIVNDFQKGDIAEGYSVSREKKESFPLTVTSAQKNPTAFYLCASKGGGYTFGSGTRLTVV.

V gene TRBV5-8 combines with J gene TRBJ1-1; D may be TRBD1 (6 bases). Trimming took 4 bases from V and 3 from J, leaving 19 bases between them. CDR1 is SGHTS and CDR2 is YDEGEE in the germline V gene. The CDR3 loop spans 16 amino acids. For the CDR3, the DNA is TGTGCCAGCAGCCCCGGGGGGCGAAAAGGGGACACTGAAGCTTTCTTT. Translation gives CASSPGGRKGDTEAFF. The variable domain in full, completed from reference TRBV5-8 and TRBJ1-1, reads EAGVTQSPTHLIKTRGQQATLRCSPISGHTSVYWYQQALGLGLQFLLWYDEGEERNRGNFPPRFSGRQFPNYSSELNVNALELEDSALYLCASSPGGRKGDTEAFFGQGTRLTVV.

This sequence joins TRBV9 and TRBJ2-5, with 9 bases lining up with TRBD1. Germline V lookup: CDR1 SGDLS, CDR2 YYNGEE. J was trimmed by 6 bases and V by 2 bases; bases with no gene match: 8. The CDR3 loop spans 15 amino acids. The DNA for the CDR3 is TGTGCCAGCAGCGTCGCGGGGACAGGGCCGAAGACCCAGTACTTC. Translating it yields CASSVAGTGPKTQYF.

The V and J genes are TRBV19 and TRBJ1-5; a weak D match, TRBD1 (5 bases). The length of the CDR3 is 16 residues. Looked up from germline, CDR1 is LNHDA and CDR2 is SQIVND (reference sequence). The V end was cut by 4 bases, the J end by 0 bases, with 13 bases between. CDR3 nucleotides: TGTGCCAGTAGTACTCGACGGGACTTTAGCAATCAGCCCCAGCATTTT. This translates into CASSTRRDFSNQPQHF.

The CDR3 DNA reads as TGTGCCAGCAGCTTGCGTTGGGACAGGGGCTACGAGCAGTACTTC. This codes for CASSLRWDRGYEQYF. V is TRBV5-4 and J is TRBJ2-7; 10 bases line up with TRBD1. This CDR3 is 15 amino acids long. The V and J ends lost 1 base and 3 bases, in that order; junction bases with no gene match: 4. CDR1 is SGHNT and CDR2 is YYREEE in the germline V gene (reference sequence).

V and J are TRBV5-4 and TRBJ1-1, with 10 bases fitting TRBD1. Germline V gene sequence: CDR1 SGHNT, CDR2 YYREEE (reference sequence). With 3 bases clipped from V and 4 bases from J, the junction kept 9 bases outside the gene matches. The CDR3 covers 16 residues. The CDR3 bases are TGTGCCAGCAGCTCGGCGTCGGGACAGGGGAGCACTGAAGCTTTCTTT. It specifies CASSSASGQGSTEAFF.

The gene calls are TRBV19 and TRBJ2-1; TRBD2 matches at 9 bases. This CDR3 is built from 20 residues. Germline lookup yields CDR1 LNHDA and CDR2 SQIVND (reference sequence). The J segment lost 3 bases and the V segment lost 3 bases, leaving 18 bases of the junction unmatched. The CDR3 nucleotides read TGTGCCAGTAGTATTCCGTCGGCTAGCGGGACCCTCCGTGGCTACAATGAGCAGTTCTTC. It codes for CASSIPSASGTLRGYNEQFF.

DNA for the CDR3: TGTGCCTGGTTGGGCCGGGGGGAGGGCACTGAAGCTTTCTTT. It specifies CAWLGRGEGTEAFF. The chain recombines TRBV30 with TRBJ1-1, with D possibly TRBD1 on 5 matching bases. Trimming took off 5 bases at V and 4 bases at J, with 17 bases between the two ends. The CDR3 is 14 amino acids. CDR1 and CDR2 from the germline V gene are GTSNPN and SVGIG (reference sequence).

J is TRBJ2-2 and V is TRBV28; 9 bases fit TRBD1. Germline V gene sequence: CDR1 MDHEN, CDR2 SYDVKM. The CDR3 is 14 residues long. J was trimmed by 5 bases and V by 6 bases; bases with no gene match: 4. The CDR3 bases are TGTGCCAGCAGAGGACAGGGGAGAACCGGGGAGCTGTTTTTT. This codes for CASRGQGRTGELFF.

This clone was detected only once. This sequence joins TRBV9 and TRBJ2-3; 11 bases line up with TRBD2. Germline V gene sequence: CDR1 SGDLS, CDR2 YYNGEE. The CDR3 has 14 amino acids. Trimming removed 6 bases from V and 5 bases from J; junction bases left unmatched: 5. As DNA, the CDR3 is TGTGCCAGCAATAGCGGGGGGGCTCGAGATACGCAGTATTTT. Protein sequence: CASNSGGARDTQYF.

The chain recombines TRBV19 with TRBJ2-7, with 11 bases identical to TRBD2. Unmatched junction bases numbered 7, after V lost 9 bases and J lost 3 bases. Germline V gene sequence: CDR1 LNHDA, CDR2 SQIVND (reference sequence). This CDR3 contains 14 residues. CDR3 sequence: CASAIAGGIYEQYF. Written as DNA, the CDR3 is TGTGCCAGCGCCATAGCGGGAGGGATCTACGAGCAGTACTTC.

The V call is TRBV6-2 or TRBV6-3, the J call TRBJ2-7; 11 bases agree with TRBD1. The ends lost 4 bases at V and 1 base at J; junction bases unmatched: 6. Germline values: CDR1 MNHEY, CDR2 SVGEGT. The CDR3 has 16 residues. CDR3 in DNA: TGTGCCAGCAGTTTCCCGGACAGGGGGCCGTCCTACGAGCAGTACTTC. Amino acid sequence: CASSFPDRGPSYEQYF.

The chain uses TRBV5-1 and TRBJ1-1; unclear D gene. V was trimmed by 4 bases and J by 2 bases, leaving 18 bases between them. CDR1 is SGHRS and CDR2 is YFSETQ in the germline V gene. This CDR3 is built from 16 residues. The CDR3 reads CASSLRQESSNTEAFF. The CDR3 region has the DNA TGCGCCAGCAGCCTCAGACAAGAAAGCTCTAACACTGAAGCTTTCTTT.

V and J are TRBV7-9 and TRBJ1-1; the D is unclear. In germline, CDR1 is SEHNR, CDR2 FQNEAQ (reference sequence). Trimming removed 5 bases from V and 4 bases from J, with 8 bases in between. The length of the CDR3 is 12 residues. The CDR3 nucleotides are TGTGCCAGCAGCCCCGCAGGCACTGAAGCTTTCTTT. Translating gives CASSPAGTEAFF.

This sequence joins TRBV6-2 or TRBV6-3 and TRBJ2-5, with TRBD1 matching 8 bases. V gave up 4 bases and J gave up 4 bases; unmatched junction bases: 5. The CDR3 has 14 amino acids. Per germline, CDR1 MNHEY and CDR2 SVGEGT. The CDR3 protein is CASSSRTGTETQYF. The CDR3 bases are TGTGCCAGCAGTTCCCGGACAGGGACAGAGACCCAGTACTTC.

The chain has TRBV19 and TRBJ1-1, with D tentatively TRBD1 (6 bases). CDR1 is LNHDA, CDR2 SQIVND, per germline (reference sequence). This CDR3 comprises 12 residues. V lost 5 bases and J lost 6, with 10 bases in between. The CDR3 DNA follows: TGTGCCAGTAGTCCACAGGGTGCTGAAGCTTTCTTT. Amino acid sequence: CASSPQGAEAFF.

This chain connects TRBV7-2 to TRBJ2-3, with 10 bases identical to TRBD2. Unmatched junction bases numbered 6, after V lost 2 bases and J lost 1 base. The CDR3 runs 17 residues. Germline lookup yields CDR1 SGHTA and CDR2 FQGNSA. Here the CDR3 DNA reads TGTGCCAGCAGCTTACGAGCGGGGGGGTTGGGCACAGATACGCAGTATTTT. Protein: CASSLRAGGLGTDTQYF. The whole variable domain, filled in from reference TRBV7-2 and TRBJ2-3, reads GAGVSQSPSNKVTEKGKDVELRCDPISGHTALYWYRQSLGQGLEFLIYFQGNSAPDKSGLPSDRFSAERTGGSVSTLTIQRTQQEDSAVYLCASSLRAGGLGTDTQYFGPGTRLTVL.

V gene TRBV7-9 combines with J gene TRBJ2-2; 8 bases are a match to TRBD2. This CDR3 comprises 18 residues. From germline, CDR1 is SEHNR and CDR2 FQNEAQ (reference sequence). J was trimmed by 2 bases and V by 0 bases; bases with no gene match: 8. The DNA of the CDR3 is TGTGCCAGCAGCTTAGCATCGGTAGCGGGGATTAACACCGGGGAGCTGTTTTTT. Translated: CASSLASVAGINTGELFF.

This clone was found once. The V and J genes are TRBV5-1 and TRBJ2-1, with TRBD2 matching 10 bases. J was trimmed by 7 bases and V by 4 bases; bases with no gene match: 11. The CDR3 is made up of 16 amino acids. Germline-derived CDR1 and CDR2 are SGHRS and YFSETQ. CDR3 sequence reads: CASSTRAGGPGNEQFF. CDR3 nucleotide sequence: TGCGCCAGCAGCACAAGAGCGGGAGGGCCGGGGAATGAGCAGTTCTTC. The variable domain in full, completed from reference TRBV5-1 and TRBJ2-1, reads KAGVTQTPRYLIKTRGQQVTLSCSPISGHRSVSWYQQTPGQGLQFLFEYFSETQRNKGNFPGRFSGRQFSNSRSEMNVSTLELGDSALYLCASSTRAGGPGNEQFFGPGTRLTVL.

For the CDR3, the DNA is TGCGCCAGCAGCCCTGGACAGGGGGCCGATGGCTACACCTTC. Translating it yields CASSPGQGADGYTF. This chain uses TRBV5-1 with TRBJ1-2; TRBD1 matches at 11 bases. V lost 4 bases, J lost 6 bases, and 5 bases stayed unmatched. The CDR3 contains 14 residues. CDR1 and CDR2 from the germline V gene are SGHRS and YFSETQ.

This rearrangement joins TRBV24-1 to TRBJ2-2; 11 bases are a match to TRBD1. CDR1 is KGHDR and CDR2 is SFDVKD in the germline V gene. J lost 3 bases, V lost 10 bases, and 3 bases had no gene match. This CDR3 is built from 14 residues. The CDR3 loop is CATGTGGYTGELFF. The CDR3 nucleotides are TGTGCCACAGGGACAGGGGGTTACACCGGGGAGCTGTTTTTT.